This T cell receptor beta chain was observed in a study of cytomegalovirus exposure and HLA in healthy donors. Study in general: Inside one of the first data releases sat 75 million to 100 million unique TCRs taken from HLA-typed donors. The Caucasian-associated ancestry cluster held more than 80% of approximately 400 genotyped donors.

The CDR3 loop spans 14 amino acids. Trimming at V came to 6 bases and at J to 0 bases, leaving 3 bases not matched to a gene. Germline V gives CDR1 MNHEY, CDR2 SMNVEV (reference sequence). PCR employed 60 Vbeta and 13 Jbeta primers. Per the original methods: Approximately 79 million unique TCR beta chains, roughly 11 million of them shared, were counted by a later analysis. Method: immunoSEQ multiplex PCR; TCRdb's copy keeps in-frame clones and lacks some. The V and J calls and clone size are taken from that table; D and trimming were inferred from the DNA. The sample carries about 190,000 clones, roughly four fifths recorded once.

V gene TRBV27 combines with J gene TRBJ2-3; 7 nucleotides match TRBD2. The TCR was taken from a man aged 18 to 35 in good health and CMV-seronegative. Sequencing was performed on PBMCs. CDR3 coding DNA: TGTGCCAGCAGGGTGGGACTAAGCACAGATACGCAGTATTTT. It translates to CASRVGLSTDTQYF.